This T cell receptor beta chain was found in a study of PD-L1 blockade in urothelial cancer (dated by TCRdb to 2016 to 2017). Some background on the complete study: All patients started therapy around 2014 and received atezolizumab 1,200 mg intravenously every 3 weeks. Twenty-five of 29 patients were identified as males with urothelial cancer of bladder origin, and a prior smoking history was reported by 18 of 29 patients. An ECOG performance status of 0 or 1 was recorded for the patients, and 0 to 3 prior chemotherapy regimens had been received by the patients. Blood samples were analyzed at two time points: 3 weeks after treatment start (second dose) and 6 weeks after treatment start. Blood samples gave median yields of about 150,000 T cells and tens of thousands of unique TCRs, along with a median clonality of about 0.084. The study, an exploratory multi-omic analysis, examined somatic, immune and clinical correlates of response to PD-L1 blockade with atezolizumab in urothelial cancer. Pretreatment tumor samples, along with matched peripheral blood serially collected before and after atezolizumab treatment, were subjected to TCR sequencing. Progression-free survival longer than 6 months counted as durable clinical benefit, and TCR features were additionally tested against both progression-free and overall survival. In the same patients who had TCR sequencing, pretreatment tumors also underwent whole exome sequencing and RNA sequencing. Durable clinical benefit was achieved by nine patients and was not achieved by 20 patients. Pretreatment blood TCR-seq was available for nearly 30 patients, at least one posttreatment blood collection was obtained for 25 or so patients, and tumor TCR-seq was available for 25 or so patients. The research as a whole found: Among patients with durable benefit, tumor-associated TCR clones showed greater expansion in peripheral blood 3 weeks after treatment started (n of about 20, p = 0.022). Small sample size (n ≈ 30) and many exploratory analyses mean the results are intended to be hypothesis-generating. Improved progression-free and overall survival was found to be associated with pretreatment peripheral blood TCR clonality below the median.

Synthetic TCR analog templates were spiked into each PCR so that absolute template abundance could be estimated from read counts. Using the immunoSEQ assay, TCRbeta CDR3 regions were amplified from genomic DNA with bias-controlled V and J gene primers. Rearranged TCRbeta segments were sequenced at approximately 20X coverage. Turning to the authors' computational methods: Clustering was used to correct sequencing errors, and CDR3s were annotated against IMGT so that V, D and J genes could be assigned. Only productive TCRbeta rearrangements were used in downstream analyses, excluding out-of-frame or stop-codon sequences. Clonality was computed as one minus Shannon entropy normalized by the log of the number of unique productive sequences. Fisher's exact test with Benjamini-Hochberg correction, at a threshold of adjusted p below 0.01, was used to find clones that differed between time points or between blood and tumor. TCRdb mirrors the immuneACCESS table, restricted to in-frame sequences. Some clones are absent from its copies; in checked studies, under half trace to an unresolved V gene, and the reason for the others is unknown. The V and J calls and clone size come from that table; D and trimming were worked out from the DNA. The sample profile shows 70,000 to 85,000 clones; roughly 90% of them were found once. Approximately 4.5% of the sample comes from the top ten.

V was cut back by 7 bases and J by 0 bases, leaving a gap of 20 bases between them. According to the germline V gene, CDR1 reads WSHSY and CDR2 reads SAAADI. Its CDR3 holds 17 amino acids, cysteine through phenylalanine. The DNA shown is the 51-base CDR3, in frame from base 1. Details on this clone: Its specific antigen is unknown. No much larger clone is present one base from it, and per-base qualities are unavailable.

The sample's time point label is to be understood as: pretreatment peripheral blood. A cohort of 25 to 30 patients with locally advanced or metastatic urothelial carcinoma, treated at Memorial Sloan Kettering on a trial protocol, was included. Peripheral blood mononuclear cells were collected from each patient pretreatment and during treatment, giving between 1 and 8 total time points per patient. The Qiagen DNeasy Blood extraction kit was used to purify genomic DNA from total PBMCs and tumor samples. PBMCs were collected pretreatment and during treatment and were isolated and stored as previously described.

The sequencing here drew on PBMCs, taken around atezolizumab (anti-PD-L1) treatment. The chain links TRBV10-2 with TRBJ2-3; the D gene is possibly TRBD2, with 6 bases matching. The source of this sequence is a man aged 65 to 85 with urothelial cancer. The CDR3 protein: CASKGGNAVTSTDTQYF. The DNA sequence is TGCGCCAGCAAGGGCGGGAATGCAGTGACTAGCACAGATACGCAGTATTTT.